The rows below give T cell receptor beta chains drawn from one sample of a study of OX40 agonist ivuxolimab in advanced cancers. Profiled with immunoSEQ multiplex PCR; TCRdb holds only in-frame clones, not every one. The sample holds roughly 120,000 clones; around 93% are singletons and the top ten take around 0.81%. The input for sequencing was CD4+ or CD8+ T cells sorted from blood, taken in a trial of the OX40 agonist ivuxolimab. Source of these receptors: an adult with an advanced solid tumor such as melanoma, head and neck, liver or kidney cancer. CDR3s include the opening cysteine and the closing phenylalanine or tryptophan. The D gene is left open where the match is weak.

D: .; J: TRBJ2-2; V: TRBV27; length: 12; CDR3: CASSLFTGELFF; DNA: TGTGCCAGCAGTTTATTCACCGGGGAGCTGTTTTTT
D: .; J: TRBJ1-5; V: TRBV6-1; length: 15; CDR3: CASSEIQLLNQPQHF; DNA: TGTGCCAGCAGTGAGATTCAGCTGTTAAATCAGCCCCAGCATTTT
D: TRBD1; J: TRBJ2-7; V: TRBV5-1; length: 15; CDR3: CASSQTWDSVYEQYF; DNA: TGCGCCAGCAGCCAGACATGGGACAGCGTCTACGAGCAGTACTTC
D: .; J: TRBJ2-7; V: TRBV2; length: 13; CDR3: CASSGTNSYEQYF; DNA: TGTGCCAGCAGTGGGACGAACTCCTACGAGCAGTACTTC
D: TRBD2; J: TRBJ2-7; V: TRBV10-2; length: 15; CDR3: CASRAGTSGSYEQYF; DNA: TGCGCCAGCAGGGCAGGGACTAGCGGAAGCTACGAGCAGTACTTC
D: .; J: TRBJ2-3; V: TRBV18; length: 14; CDR3: CASSPTRTTDTQYF; DNA: TGTGCCAGCTCCCCAACTAGGACCACAGATACGCAGTATTTT
D: TRBD1; J: TRBJ2-5; V: TRBV19; length: 14; CDR3: CASTGTGPSETQYF; DNA: TGTGCCAGTACTGGGACAGGGCCCTCGGAGACCCAGTACTTC
D: .; J: TRBJ2-7; V: TRBV7-2; length: 12; CDR3: CASSSDIVGQYF; DNA: TGTGCCAGCAGCTCCGATATAGTGGGGCAGTACTTC
D: TRBD1; J: TRBJ1-5; V: TRBV27; length: 16; CDR3: CASNDRGLDSNQPQHF; DNA: TGTGCCAGTAACGACAGGGGGCTCGATAGCAATCAGCCCCAGCATTTT
D: .; J: TRBJ1-2; V: TRBV5-1; length: 13; CDR3: CASSLGSDYGYTF; DNA: TGCGCCAGCAGCTTGGGTTCCGACTATGGCTACACCTTC
D: TRBD2; J: TRBJ2-2; V: TRBV5-1; length: 15; CDR3: CASSLTSGRSGELFF; DNA: TGCGCCAGCAGCTTGACTAGCGGGAGAAGCGGGGAGCTGTTTTTT